This T cell receptor (beta chain) was profiled in a study of OX40 agonist ivuxolimab in advanced cancers. Study-wide findings and caveats: By week 6 at 0.1 to 3.0 mg/kg, blood CD4+ and CD8+ T cells had expanded clonally.

Regarding this clone: Its matching antigen is unknown.

Sampling times: baseline, cycle 4 day 1, cycle 7 day 1. The germline V gene has CDR1 ENHRY and CDR2 SYGVKD. V shed 4 bases and J shed 2 bases, with 14 bases lying between them. CDR3 size: 16 residues. Assay: immunoSEQ multiplex PCR; the TCRdb copy retains only in-frame clones and omits some. The sample shows about 65,000 clones, approximately 90% of them seen only once. This sequence joins TRBV10-3 and TRBJ2-2, with D maybe TRBD2 (6 bases). The source material was CD4+ or CD8+ T cells sorted from blood, sampled in a trial of the OX40 agonist ivuxolimab. The source of this sequence is an adult with an advanced solid tumor such as melanoma, head and neck, liver or kidney cancer. CDR3: CAISVRGPPNTGELFF. The CDR3 DNA reads TGTGCCATCAGTGTGCGGGGACCGCCTAACACCGGGGAGCTGTTTTTT.